This T cell receptor beta chain was profiled in a study of response to subunit inactivated influenza vaccine. Regarding the study as a whole: Authors suggested that a seasonal influenza vaccination recruits few new T cells each time.

One entry per CDR3 protein results from TCRdb running MiXCR on the RT-PCR reads. The repertoire includes roughly 700,000 distinct CDR3 sequences, approximately 14% of them detected once, and roughly 11% sits in the top ten. Turning to this clonotype: Its antigen is currently unknown.

The receptor was derived from a middle-aged man who received an inactivated influenza vaccine. Here the sequenced sample was PBMCs from blood, taken 11 to 12 days after vaccination.

In DNA, the CDR3 is TGTGCCAGCAGTTTAGAGGGGACTAGGGGTCTCATTCAGTACTTC. It is translated as CASSLEGTRGLIQYF. The V call is TRBV12-3 or TRBV12-4, the J call TRBJ2-4, with 8 positions matching TRBD2. The CDR3 runs 15 residues. J lost 9 bases, V lost 1 base, and 8 bases had no gene match.